The rows below give T cell receptor beta chains drawn from one sample of a study of blood T cells in healthy people across ages. TCRdb reprocessed the 5' RACE reads via MiXCR and lists one record per CDR3 protein. The sample consists of about 1.8 million distinct CDR3 sequences, about 50% of them appearing once. Sequencing was performed on blood. The receptor source for this set is a middle-aged woman in good health. The CDR3 runs from the conserved cysteine through the conserved F or W. The order of the fields is V gene, clone size, J gene, D gene, CDR3 protein, CDR3 DNA. The D gene is left open where the match is weak. Size tells how often a clone was seen (once, few, many) or the class of an expanded clone, and some rows leave it out.

v_call: TRBV4-2
clone_size: NA
j_call: TRBJ2-7
d_call: NA
cdr3_aa: CASSRKRTNGDYEQYF
cdr3_nt: TGTGCCAGCAGCCGAAAACGGACTAACGGGGACTACGAGCAGTACTTC

v_call: TRBV28
clone_size: NA
j_call: TRBJ1-1
d_call: NA
cdr3_aa: CASSLYVAVDEAFF
cdr3_nt: TGTGCCAGCAGTTTATATGTCGCCGTTGATGAAGCTTTCTTT

v_call: TRBV29-1
clone_size: once
j_call: TRBJ1-5
d_call: NA
cdr3_aa: CSVKTGQDQPQHF
cdr3_nt: TGCAGCGTAAAGACGGGCCAAGATCAGCCCCAGCATTTT

v_call: TRBV7-2
clone_size: NA
j_call: TRBJ2-5
d_call: NA
cdr3_aa: CASSRSGGQQETQYF
cdr3_nt: TGTGCCAGCAGCCGCAGCGGTGGACAGCAAGAGACCCAGTACTTC

v_call: TRBV9
clone_size: NA
j_call: TRBJ2-1
d_call: TRBD2
cdr3_aa: CASSSPLAGDNEQFF
cdr3_nt: TGTGCCAGCAGCTCCCCCTTGGCGGGAGACAATGAGCAGTTCTTC

v_call: TRBV5-1
clone_size: NA
j_call: TRBJ2-1
d_call: TRBD1
cdr3_aa: CASSATGMGEQFF
cdr3_nt: TGCGCCAGCAGCGCGACAGGGATGGGTGAGCAGTTCTTC

v_call: TRBV6-5
clone_size: NA
j_call: TRBJ2-7
d_call: TRBD2
cdr3_aa: CASPHPSGGSGEQYF
cdr3_nt: TGTGCCAGCCCCCATCCTAGCGGGGGATCCGGGGAGCAGTACTTC

v_call: TRBV6-6
clone_size: once
j_call: TRBJ1-5
d_call: NA
cdr3_aa: CASSYSGQNDQPQHF
cdr3_nt: TGTGCCAGCAGTTACTCCGGGCAGAATGATCAGCCCCAGCATTTT

v_call: TRBV9
clone_size: NA
j_call: TRBJ2-1
d_call: NA
cdr3_aa: CASSFSGSNEQFF
cdr3_nt: TGTGCCAGCAGCTTCTCAGGTAGTAATGAGCAGTTCTTC

v_call: TRBV6-5
clone_size: NA
j_call: TRBJ2-1
d_call: NA
cdr3_aa: CASSIQRYVNEQFF
cdr3_nt: TGTGCCAGCAGTATCCAGAGATACGTGAATGAGCAGTTCTTC

v_call: TRBV4-3
clone_size: NA
j_call: TRBJ2-3
d_call: NA
cdr3_aa: CASSQVRLRTDTQYF
cdr3_nt: TGCGCCAGCAGCCAAGTCAGGTTACGGACAGATACGCAGTATTTT

v_call: TRBV20-1
clone_size: NA
j_call: TRBJ2-5
d_call: TRBD1
cdr3_aa: CSAHDRGHLETQYF
cdr3_nt: TGCAGTGCCCACGACAGGGGCCACCTTGAGACCCAGTACTTC

v_call: TRBV4-3
clone_size: NA
j_call: TRBJ2-5
d_call: NA
cdr3_aa: CASSQDRSRETQYF
cdr3_nt: TGCGCCAGCAGCCAAGATCGGAGTCGGGAGACCCAGTACTTC

v_call: TRBV7-8
clone_size: NA
j_call: TRBJ2-5
d_call: TRBD1
cdr3_aa: CASSSFTGALGEQYF
cdr3_nt: TGTGCCAGCAGCTCCTTCACAGGGGCCCTGGGAGAGCAGTACTTC

v_call: TRBV6-2/TRBV6-3
clone_size: few
j_call: TRBJ2-4
d_call: TRBD1
cdr3_aa: CASSYSPGQGAVAKNIQYF
cdr3_nt: TGTGCCAGCAGTTACTCTCCGGGACAGGGGGCCGTGGCCAAAAACATTCAGTACTTC

v_call: TRBV10-2
clone_size: few
j_call: TRBJ2-4
d_call: NA
cdr3_aa: CASGPGRHPGEQYF
cdr3_nt: TGCGCCAGTGGCCCAGGACGCCACCCGGGAGAGCAGTACTTC

v_call: TRBV7-2
clone_size: NA
j_call: TRBJ1-1
d_call: TRBD1
cdr3_aa: CASSIDRGRNTEAFF
cdr3_nt: TGTGCCAGCAGCATCGACAGGGGGAGGAACACTGAAGCTTTCTTT

v_call: TRBV6-1
clone_size: NA
j_call: TRBJ2-1
d_call: NA
cdr3_aa: CASGIGSGINEQFF
cdr3_nt: TGTGCCAGCGGTATCGGGTCTGGGATCAATGAGCAGTTCTTC

v_call: TRBV19
clone_size: NA
j_call: TRBJ2-7
d_call: NA
cdr3_aa: CASGQSGDRYYEQYF
cdr3_nt: TGTGCCAGTGGCCAAAGCGGGGACAGATACTACGAGCAGTACTTC

v_call: TRBV7-9
clone_size: NA
j_call: TRBJ2-3
d_call: TRBD2
cdr3_aa: CASSPPGTSVGTQYF
cdr3_nt: TGTGCCAGCAGCCCCCCGGGGACTAGCGTTGGTACGCAGTATTTT

v_call: TRBV6-1
clone_size: few
j_call: TRBJ2-5
d_call: TRBD1
cdr3_aa: CASSEGARQGARETQYF
cdr3_nt: TGTGCCAGCAGTGAAGGGGCCCGACAGGGGGCTAGGGAGACCCAGTACTTC

v_call: TRBV5-1
clone_size: NA
j_call: TRBJ2-3
d_call: TRBD2
cdr3_aa: CATTPLAGGTDTQYF
cdr3_nt: TGCGCCACAACACCCTTGGCGGGGGGGACAGATACGCAGTATTTT

v_call: TRBV7-2
clone_size: few
j_call: TRBJ2-6
d_call: TRBD2
cdr3_aa: CASSLGPTSGVPSGANVLTF
cdr3_nt: TGTGCCAGCAGCTTAGGGCCCACTAGCGGGGTCCCCTCTGGGGCCAACGTCCTGACTTTC

v_call: TRBV29-1
clone_size: few
j_call: TRBJ2-1
d_call: NA
cdr3_aa: CSVRRGGNEQFF
cdr3_nt: TGCAGCGTTCGGAGGGGGGGCAATGAGCAGTTCTTC

v_call: TRBV20-1
clone_size: few
j_call: TRBJ2-5
d_call: TRBD2
cdr3_aa: CSARDASGDEETQYF
cdr3_nt: TGCAGTGCTAGAGATGCTAGCGGGGACGAAGAGACCCAGTACTTC

v_call: TRBV20-1
clone_size: NA
j_call: TRBJ1-2
d_call: NA
cdr3_aa: CSARARPTNYGYTF
cdr3_nt: TGCAGTGCTAGAGCCAGACCTACTAACTATGGCTACACCTTC

v_call: TRBV20-1
clone_size: few
j_call: TRBJ2-7
d_call: TRBD1
cdr3_aa: CSARDRQGASYEQYF
cdr3_nt: TGCAGTGCTAGGGATCGACAGGGCGCCTCCTACGAGCAGTACTTC

v_call: TRBV14
clone_size: few
j_call: TRBJ2-6
d_call: TRBD1
cdr3_aa: CASSQEFRTGLYGANVLTF
cdr3_nt: TGTGCCAGCAGCCAAGAGTTTCGGACAGGGTTGTATGGGGCCAACGTCCTGACTTTC

v_call: TRBV6-6
clone_size: NA
j_call: TRBJ2-7
d_call: NA
cdr3_aa: CANSTGNSLNSYEQYF
cdr3_nt: TGTGCCAACAGTACCGGTAACTCTTTGAACTCCTACGAGCAGTACTTC

v_call: TRBV18
clone_size: few
j_call: TRBJ2-1
d_call: NA
cdr3_aa: CASSPNSAGNEQFF
cdr3_nt: TGTGCCAGCTCACCGAATAGCGCGGGAAATGAGCAGTTCTTC

v_call: TRBV7-2
clone_size: NA
j_call: TRBJ2-5
d_call: NA
cdr3_aa: CASSTIRGNYEQYF
cdr3_nt: TGTGCCAGCAGTACTATCCGGGGTAACTATGAGCAGTACTTC

v_call: TRBV20-1
clone_size: NA
j_call: TRBJ2-3
d_call: NA
cdr3_aa: CSARLLGDTQYF
cdr3_nt: TGCAGTGCTAGGCTACTGGGAGATACGCAGTATTTT

v_call: TRBV28
clone_size: NA
j_call: TRBJ2-5
d_call: NA
cdr3_aa: CASIDRPPRKQYF
cdr3_nt: TGTGCCAGCATAGACAGACCACCTAGGAAACAGTACTTC

v_call: TRBV5-6
clone_size: few
j_call: TRBJ1-2
d_call: TRBD1
cdr3_aa: CASRTGTGRRYGYTF
cdr3_nt: TGTGCCAGCAGGACTGGGACAGGGAGGCGGTATGGCTACACCTTC

v_call: TRBV7-2
clone_size: few
j_call: TRBJ2-1
d_call: TRBD2
cdr3_aa: CASSGAGGYNEQFF
cdr3_nt: TGTGCCAGCAGCGGAGCGGGGGGCTACAATGAGCAGTTCTTC

v_call: TRBV7-6
clone_size: NA
j_call: TRBJ2-1
d_call: NA
cdr3_aa: CASSLFSENEQFF
cdr3_nt: TGTGCCAGCAGCCTCTTCTCGGAAAATGAGCAGTTCTTC

v_call: TRBV10-3
clone_size: few
j_call: TRBJ2-1
d_call: NA
cdr3_aa: CAISVSGWGGLDNEQFF
cdr3_nt: TGTGCCATCAGTGTTTCAGGGTGGGGCGGCCTTGACAATGAGCAGTTCTTC

v_call: TRBV19
clone_size: NA
j_call: TRBJ2-5
d_call: NA
cdr3_aa: CASSIRGIGETQYF
cdr3_nt: TGTGCCAGTAGTATAAGGGGGATAGGAGAGACCCAGTACTTC

v_call: TRBV7-2
clone_size: NA
j_call: TRBJ1-2
d_call: TRBD1
cdr3_aa: CASSIQGLRGYGYTF
cdr3_nt: TGTGCCAGCAGCATACAGGGGTTAAGGGGCTATGGCTACACCTTC

v_call: TRBV6-5
clone_size: few
j_call: TRBJ2-6
d_call: NA
cdr3_aa: CASNRGSGANVLTF
cdr3_nt: TGTGCCAGCAACCGAGGGTCTGGGGCCAACGTCCTGACTTTC

v_call: TRBV19
clone_size: NA
j_call: TRBJ2-7
d_call: TRBD1
cdr3_aa: CASSIWDRPSYEQYF
cdr3_nt: TGTGCCAGTAGTATTTGGGACAGACCTTCCTACGAGCAGTACTTC

v_call: TRBV12-3/TRBV12-4
clone_size: NA
j_call: TRBJ2-4
d_call: NA
cdr3_aa: CASRDPMENIQYF
cdr3_nt: TGTGCCAGCAGAGACCCCATGGAGAACATTCAGTACTTC

v_call: TRBV7-9
clone_size: few
j_call: TRBJ2-7
d_call: NA
cdr3_aa: CASSQQDIRSYEQYF
cdr3_nt: TGTGCCAGCAGCCAACAGGACATAAGATCCTACGAGCAGTACTTC

v_call: TRBV6-1
clone_size: few
j_call: TRBJ1-2
d_call: NA
cdr3_aa: CASRWTPGYTF
cdr3_nt: TGTGCCAGCAGGTGGACCCCCGGCTACACCTTC

v_call: TRBV27
clone_size: NA
j_call: TRBJ1-2
d_call: TRBD1
cdr3_aa: CASHRGQGYTF
cdr3_nt: TGTGCCAGCCACAGGGGGCAAGGCTACACCTTC

v_call: TRBV7-2
clone_size: few
j_call: TRBJ2-1
d_call: NA
cdr3_aa: CASSTRGWRLGSYNEQFF
cdr3_nt: TGTGCCAGCAGCACCCGGGGGTGGCGCCTTGGCTCCTACAATGAGCAGTTCTTC

v_call: TRBV7-2
clone_size: NA
j_call: TRBJ2-1
d_call: TRBD1
cdr3_aa: CASSRSGTGTYNEQFF
cdr3_nt: TGTGCCAGCAGCCGCTCCGGGACAGGGACCTACAATGAGCAGTTCTTC

v_call: TRBV5-4
clone_size: many
j_call: TRBJ2-3
d_call: NA
cdr3_aa: CASSLTASTDTQYF
cdr3_nt: TGTGCCAGCAGCTTAACAGCTAGCACAGATACGCAGTATTTT

v_call: TRBV4-3
clone_size: NA
j_call: TRBJ1-1
d_call: NA
cdr3_aa: CASSRGRSNTEAFF
cdr3_nt: TGCGCCAGCAGCCGCGGACGGTCGAACACTGAAGCTTTCTTT

v_call: TRBV3-1
clone_size: once
j_call: TRBJ1-4
d_call: NA
cdr3_aa: CASSQQAGEKLFF
cdr3_nt: TGTGCCAGCAGCCAGCAAGCGGGGGAAAAACTGTTTTTT

v_call: TRBV10-3
clone_size: NA
j_call: TRBJ2-5
d_call: NA
cdr3_aa: CAISEGDSRTTETQYF
cdr3_nt: TGTGCCATCAGTGAGGGTGACAGTCGGACCACAGAGACCCAGTACTTC

v_call: TRBV6-6
clone_size: NA
j_call: TRBJ1-6
d_call: TRBD1
cdr3_aa: CASSYAARGQAASPLHF
cdr3_nt: TGTGCCAGCAGTTACGCAGCCCGGGGACAGGCAGCCTCACCCCTCCACTTT